This T cell receptor (gamma chain) was obtained from a study of Vδ1+ human thymocytes. Findings of the study overall: Donors shared many TRG clonotypes but few TRD clonotypes. Thymic TRG and TRD repertoires appeared highly polyclonal. Thymic delta-chain repertoires held approximately 19% Vdelta2 sequences and few Vdelta3, despite high sort purity.

There are 14 residues in the CDR3. Germline loops: CDR1 EGSNGY, CDR2 YDSYNSKV. Trimming cost V 0 bases and J 8 bases; bases outside gene matches: 6. Concerning this clone itself: Its antigen remains unknown.

After alphabeta T cell depletion, CD3+ Vdelta1+ Vdelta2- thymocytes were sorted. Sequences come from RNA converted to cDNA by reverse transcription. Multiplex PCR used pooled V-gene forward primers and a constant-region reverse primer to amplify CDR3s. TCRdb reprocessed the multiplex PCR reads using CATT. The sample shows several thousand gamma-chain clones, less than 70% of them seen only once. The chain couples TRGV2 to TRGJP1. TCRdb supplies no J gene; here it was assigned by aligning the nucleotide sequence to germline. Material for sequencing was Vdelta1+ gamma-delta thymocytes from the thymus. Subset denoted: FACS-sorted CD3+ TCRalphabeta- TCRVdelta1+ TCRVdelta2- thymocytes. The receptor was derived from a girl under two years old who had congenital heart surgery. The CDR3 DNA reads TGTGCCACCTGGGACGGGCGATCGGGTTGGTTCAAGATATTT. Translated: CATWDGRSGWFKIF.